A selection of T cell receptor beta chains follows, all from one sample in a study of cytotoxic CD8 clonotypes in ibrutinib-treated CLL. Method: immunoSEQ multiplex PCR; TCRdb's copy keeps in-frame clones and lacks some. Of about 180,000 clones listed, approximately 80% were seen once; the top ten hold about 5%. This specimen consisted of PBMCs, obtained after 24 months of ibrutinib treatment. The receptor set was obtained from a human donor with chronic lymphocytic leukemia. Each CDR3 is given with its conserved first and last residue. Each record gives: D gene, clone size, J gene, V gene, CDR3 length, CDR3 protein, CDR3 DNA. D genes are given only for firm matches. A row's size may be missing; if present it is once, few, many or a size class.

.	.	TRBJ1-2	TRBV7-2	12	CASSFDYYGYTF	TGTGCCAGCAGCTTCGACTACTATGGCTACACCTTC
.	.	TRBJ2-1	TRBV11-2	16	CASSSAALSSYNEQFF	TGTGCCAGCAGCTCCGCGGCCCTAAGCTCCTACAATGAGCAGTTCTTC
.	.	TRBJ1-2	TRBV28	11	CASSFADGYTF	TGTGCCAGCAGTTTCGCGGATGGCTACACCTTC
TRBD1	few	TRBJ1-5	TRBV2	14	CASRRDRGNQPQHF	TGTGCCAGCAGAAGGGACAGGGGAAATCAGCCCCAGCATTTT
.	once	TRBJ1-4	TRBV29-1	13	CSVQEREGEKLFF	TGCAGCGTCCAAGAGAGGGAAGGCGAAAAACTGTTTTTT
.	.	TRBJ2-5	TRBV9	15	CASSVGGGTKETQYF	TGTGCCAGCAGCGTAGGAGGGGGAACGAAAGAGACCCAGTACTTC
.	.	TRBJ2-3	TRBV11-2	15	CASSFPGSQGDTQYF	TGTGCCAGCAGCTTCCCAGGGTCCCAGGGAGATACGCAGTATTTT
.	.	TRBJ1-1	TRBV7-2	15	CASSPPGAKNTEAFF	TGTGCCAGCAGCCCCCCAGGGGCTAAGAACACTGAAGCTTTCTTT
TRBD2	.	TRBJ2-1	TRBV5-6	11	CASSSLADALF	TGTGCCAGCAGCTCTCTAGCGGACGCGCTCTTC
.	few	TRBJ2-2	TRBV6-5	13	CASSRPGSGELFF	TGTGCCAGCAGCCGACCGGGTTCCGGGGAGCTGTTTTTT
.	.	TRBJ2-1	TRBV6-4	16	CASSGRKAETYNEQFF	TGTGCCAGCAGTGGGAGAAAAGCGGAAACCTACAATGAGCAGTTCTTC
.	.	TRBJ1-5	TRBV5-1	15	CASSLSGGYGQPQHF	TGCGCCAGCAGCTTGTCGGGGGGATACGGGCAGCCCCAGCATTTT
.	.	TRBJ2-3	TRBV5-4	14	CASSLDMRSDTQYF	TGTGCCAGCAGCTTGGACATGAGATCGGATACGCAGTATTTT
TRBD1	.	TRBJ1-6	TRBV7-8	15	CASSDTGEVGSPLHF	TGTGCCAGCAGCGACACAGGGGAAGTCGGTTCACCCCTCCACTTT
TRBD1	once	TRBJ2-2	TRBV12-5	16	CASGSQTGGRTGELFF	TGTGCTAGTGGTTCCCAGACAGGGGGCCGGACCGGGGAGCTGTTTTTT
.	.	TRBJ1-2	TRBV6-6	13	CASTHPGPYGYTF	TGTGCCAGCACTCACCCGGGGCCCTATGGCTACACCTTC
.	.	TRBJ1-6	TRBV5-1	17	CASSLGAAGKGNSPLHF	TGCGCCAGCAGCTTGGGGGCCGCGGGCAAAGGGAATTCACCCCTCCACTTT
TRBD2	.	TRBJ2-7	TRBV5-1	16	CASSLRLAGGHYEQYF	TGCGCCAGCAGCTTGCGGCTAGCGGGGGGGCACTACGAGCAGTACTTC
.	once	TRBJ2-7	TRBV20-1	10	CSAAPQEQYF	TGCAGTGCAGCCCCCCAGGAGCAGTACTTC
TRBD2	.	TRBJ2-4	TRBV27	14	CASSSSGSFNIQYF	TGTGCCAGCAGTTCTAGCGGGAGTTTTAACATTCAGTACTTC
.	.	TRBJ2-6	TRBV11-1	16	CASSLELRSGANVLTF	TGTGCCAGCAGCTTAGAGCTACGGTCCGGGGCCAACGTCCTGACTTTC
TRBD2	.	TRBJ2-3	TRBV18	17	CASSLRGLAGITDTQYF	TGTGCCAGCTCACTCCGGGGGCTAGCGGGTATCACAGATACGCAGTATTTT
TRBD1	.	TRBJ1-2	TRBV27	13	CASSQARGYGYTF	TGTGCCAGCAGTCAAGCCAGGGGGTATGGCTACACCTTC
.	.	TRBJ1-2	TRBV27	17	CASSFATFLGRDYGYTF	TGTGCCAGCAGTTTTGCGACTTTCTTAGGCAGGGACTATGGCTACACCTTC
.	.	TRBJ2-7	TRBV7-3	15	CASSLAGQPSYEQYF	TGTGCCAGCAGCTTAGCGGGACAGCCTTCCTACGAGCAGTACTTC
TRBD2	.	TRBJ2-2	TRBV29-1	17	CSAKLAGLPSNTGELFF	TGCAGCGCCAAACTAGCGGGACTGCCTTCGAACACCGGGGAGCTGTTTTTT
TRBD1	.	TRBJ1-6	TRBV7-9	14	CASSLGTGNSPLHF	TGTGCCAGCAGCTTAGGGACAGGAAATTCACCCCTCCACTTT
.	once	TRBJ2-7	TRBV7-7	14	CASSPEFGSREQYF	TGTGCCAGCAGCCCTGAGTTCGGGAGCCGTGAGCAGTACTTC
.	.	TRBJ2-3	TRBV29-1	14	CSVEQRTLGHTQYF	TGCAGCGTTGAACAACGGACTCTGGGGCATACGCAGTATTTT
TRBD2	.	TRBJ2-7	TRBV28	12	CASTSGRYEQYF	TGTGCCAGCACCAGCGGGAGGTACGAGCAGTACTTC
.	.	TRBJ1-5	TRBV27	16	CASSLLGGGVNQPQHF	TGTGCCAGCAGTTTACTGGGAGGGGGAGTCAATCAGCCCCAGCATTTT
TRBD1	.	TRBJ2-2	TRBV7-3	15	CASSLQGAGTGELFF	TGTGCCAGCAGCCTCCAGGGGGCCGGAACCGGGGAGCTGTTTTTT
TRBD1	.	TRBJ2-3	TRBV27	17	CASSRWPGQGARDTQYF	TGTGCCAGCAGCCGTTGGCCGGGACAGGGGGCGAGAGATACGCAGTATTTT
TRBD1	.	TRBJ1-4	TRBV6-5	13	CASNRDRGEKLFF	TGTGCCAGCAACCGGGACAGGGGTGAAAAACTGTTTTTT
TRBD1	.	TRBJ2-7	TRBV6-5	14	CASSLRDRRYEQYF	TGTGCCAGCAGCCTCCGGGACAGGCGGTACGAGCAGTACTTC
TRBD1	.	TRBJ1-2	TRBV7-9	12	CASPGGTYGYTF	TGTGCCAGCCCAGGGGGAACCTATGGCTACACCTTC
.	.	TRBJ1-3	TRBV18	16	CASSGGHIPSGNTIYF	TGTGCCAGCTCGGGGGGGCACATCCCCTCTGGAAACACCATATATTTT
.	.	TRBJ1-1	TRBV29-1	15	CSVEAPSGMNTEAFF	TGCAGCGTTGAAGCTCCCTCCGGAATGAACACTGAAGCTTTCTTT
.	.	TRBJ1-5	TRBV21-1	16	CASSKGGGTRNQPQHF	TGTGCCAGCAGCAAAGGCGGGGGTACGCGCAATCAGCCCCAGCATTTT
TRBD1	.	TRBJ2-1	TRBV28	15	CASSLFGTGANEQFF	TGTGCCAGCAGTTTATTCGGGACAGGGGCTAATGAGCAGTTCTTC
TRBD2	few	TRBJ2-1	TRBV2	15	CASSPSGTVYNEQFF	TGTGCCAGCAGTCCAAGCGGGACGGTCTACAATGAGCAGTTCTTC
.	.	TRBJ1-5	TRBV4-3	13	CASSPVGNQPQHF	TGCGCCAGCAGCCCGGTTGGCAATCAGCCCCAGCATTTT
TRBD2	.	TRBJ2-2	TRBV19	16	CASSRSGTSVTGELFF	TGTGCCAGTAGTAGATCCGGGACTAGCGTGACCGGGGAGCTGTTTTTT
TRBD1	.	TRBJ2-7	TRBV18	14	CASHPGTGLTEQYF	TGTGCCAGCCACCCAGGGACAGGGTTGACCGAGCAGTACTTC
.	.	TRBJ1-4	TRBV18	13	CASSHVTNEKLFF	TGTGCCAGCTCACACGTAACTAATGAAAAACTGTTTTTT
.	.	TRBJ2-1	TRBV6-1	15	CASSEFGVSYNEQFF	TGTGCCAGCAGTGAATTCGGGGTATCCTACAATGAGCAGTTCTTC
TRBD1	.	TRBJ1-2	TRBV5-4	18	CASSPSGTGALRLYGYTF	TGTGCCAGCAGCCCATCCGGGACAGGAGCCCTTCGCCTATATGGCTACACCTTC
.	.	TRBJ1-1	TRBV27	13	CASRGSWDTEAFF	TGTGCCAGCCGGGGCAGCTGGGACACTGAAGCTTTCTTT
.	.	TRBJ1-2	TRBV7-9	16	CASSSKAGTPSGGYTF	TGTGCCAGCAGCTCCAAAGCCGGGACACCCTCGGGCGGCTACACCTTC
.	.	TRBJ1-3	TRBV4-3	17	CASSHSLNRVTGNTIYF	TGCGCCAGCAGCCATTCCCTTAACAGGGTTACTGGAAACACCATATATTTT
TRBD1	.	TRBJ1-4	TRBV28	14	CASTLQGAAGKLFF	TGTGCCAGCACTCTACAGGGGGCCGCCGGAAAACTGTTTTTT
.	.	TRBJ2-1	TRBV4-3	16	CASSQVWGRAYNEQFF	TGCGCCAGCAGCCAAGTCTGGGGCCGCGCCTACAATGAGCAGTTCTTC
TRBD1	.	TRBJ1-2	TRBV7-9	14	CASSSGTGWYGYTF	TGTGCCAGCAGCTCCGGGACAGGGTGGTATGGCTACACCTTC
.	.	TRBJ2-1	TRBV29-1	15	CSVGGRDGPYNEQFF	TGCAGCGTTGGGGGGCGGGACGGCCCCTACAATGAGCAGTTCTTC
.	.	TRBJ2-1	TRBV18	15	CASSPGRDSRNEQFF	TGTGCCAGCTCACCAGGCCGGGACTCTCGCAATGAGCAGTTCTTC
.	few	TRBJ1-5	TRBV30	12	CAWSVGYQPQHF	TGTGCCTGGAGTGTAGGGTATCAGCCCCAGCATTTT
TRBD2	.	TRBJ2-1	TRBV19	15	CASRRPSGANNEQFF	TGTGCCAGTAGAAGACCTAGCGGGGCAAACAATGAGCAGTTCTTC